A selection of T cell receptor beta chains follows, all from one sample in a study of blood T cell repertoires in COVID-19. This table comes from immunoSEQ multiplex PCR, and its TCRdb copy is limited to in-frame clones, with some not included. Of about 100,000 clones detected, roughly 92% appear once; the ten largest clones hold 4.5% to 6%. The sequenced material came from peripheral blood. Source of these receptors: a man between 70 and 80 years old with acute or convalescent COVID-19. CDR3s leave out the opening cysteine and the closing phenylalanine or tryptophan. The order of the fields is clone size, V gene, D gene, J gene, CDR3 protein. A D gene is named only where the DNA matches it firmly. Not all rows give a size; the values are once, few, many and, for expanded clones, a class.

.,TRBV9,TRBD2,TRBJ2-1,ASSGSGRGYNEQF
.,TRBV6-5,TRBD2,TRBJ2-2,ASSYLRGRSTGELF
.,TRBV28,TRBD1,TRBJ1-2,ASSRPGTGNYGYT
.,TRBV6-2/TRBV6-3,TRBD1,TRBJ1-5,ASSWSGTDNQPQH
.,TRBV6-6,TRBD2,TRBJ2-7,ASSPRTFTAGKYYEQY
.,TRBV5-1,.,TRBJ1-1,ASSLNPGQPNTEAF
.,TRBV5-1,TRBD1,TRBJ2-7,ASSLGGIRTGPSYEQY
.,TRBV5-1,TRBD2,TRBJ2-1,ASRGLAGGYNEQF
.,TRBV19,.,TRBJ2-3,ASSEVSTDTQY
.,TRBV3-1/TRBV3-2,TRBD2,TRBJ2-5,ASSQGEAGGRGN
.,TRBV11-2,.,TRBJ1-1,ASSSPGTEAF
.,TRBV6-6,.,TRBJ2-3,ASRTRASGADTQY
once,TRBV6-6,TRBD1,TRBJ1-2,ASSYRDSVYGYT
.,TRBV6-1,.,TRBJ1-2,ASSEGHYGYT
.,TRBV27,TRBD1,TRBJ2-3,ASKTGGGTDTQY
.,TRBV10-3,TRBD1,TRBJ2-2,AISEPTLGQSTGELF
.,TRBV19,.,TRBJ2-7,ASSIPPATRGGYEQY